These 15 T cell receptor beta chains came from one sample sequenced in a study of breast tumors, draining lymph nodes, adjacent tissues. TCRdb itself ran the multiplex PCR reads through MiXCR, one entry per CDR3 protein. This table has around 150,000 distinct CDR3 sequences, 32% appearing once. Axillary draining lymph nodes of breast cancer patients supplied the node samples. Specimen: axillary lymph node tissue. These receptors all come from a female donor with breast cancer. Some clones in this sample may be carry-over from other donors' samples.

Ten or more counts support this clonotype. The chain recombines TRBV18 with TRBJ2-7; D possibly corresponds to TRBD2 (6 bases). Trimming removed 0 bases at V and 0 bases at J, with 12 bases between. Per the germline V gene, CDR1 is KGHSH and CDR2 is LQKENI. The CDR3 is 16 residues long. In nucleotides, the CDR3 is TGTGCCAGCTCACCACCAGGAGGGGTTAGCTCCTACGAGCAGTACTTC. It yields the protein CASSPPGGVSSYEQYF.

This clonotype was recorded many times. The rearrangement uses TRBV6-5 and TRBJ1-6; D might be TRBD1 (5 bases). Trimming took 6 bases from V and 1 from J, leaving 19 bases between them. Per germline, CDR1 MNHEY and CDR2 SVGAGI. CDR3 size: 18 residues. The CDR3 reads CASSPNRFEGSYNSPLHF. CDR3 DNA: TGTGCCAGCAGCCCAAACAGGTTCGAGGGATCCTATAATTCACCCCTCCACTTT.

The V call is TRBV30, the J call TRBJ2-5; TRBD1 agrees at 8 bases. Germline V CDR1 and CDR2: GTSNPN, SVGIG (reference sequence). J was trimmed by 0 bases and V by 3 bases; bases with no gene match: 0. This CDR3 has 13 amino acids. Here the CDR3 DNA reads TGTGCCTGGAGGGGACAGGACCAAGAGACCCAGTACTTC. Translated: CAWRGQDQETQYF.

This clonotype was counted many times. The chain employs TRBV18 and TRBJ1-3; perhaps TRBD1 as D (5 bases). The V end was cut by 3 bases, the J end by 2 bases, with 14 bases between. The CDR3 is 16 amino acids. Germline V gene sequence: CDR1 KGHSH, CDR2 LQKENI. The CDR3 protein is CASSPSGGRAGNTIYF. CDR3 in DNA: TGTGCCAGCTCACCGAGCGGCGGCAGGGCTGGAAACACCATATATTTT.

This clonotype occurred many times. The chain has TRBV6-2 or TRBV6-3 and TRBJ1-2; no reliable D call. Trimming removed 4 bases at V and 8 bases at J, with 11 bases between. Per the germline V gene, CDR1 is MNHEY and CDR2 is SVGEGT. This CDR3 comprises 12 residues. CDR3: CASSSSARGYTF. CDR3 sequence (DNA): TGTGCCAGCAGTTCCTCGGCCAGGGGCTACACCTTC.

As to this clonotype: With a much larger clone just one base away, this may be a read error. V is TRBV20-1 and J is TRBJ1-4; D is uncertain. Germline CDR1 and CDR2: DFQATT and SNEGSKA (reference sequence). CDR3 length: 14 amino acids. CDR3 sequence (DNA): TGCAGTGCTATTGACATTGGTTATAATGAAAAACTGGTTTTT. Residues: CSAIDIGYNEKLVF.

This clonotype was found many times. This rearrangement joins TRBV7-2 to TRBJ2-1; D uncertain. Trimming pared 0 bases from V and 10 bases from J, leaving 16 bases between. The CDR3 is 15 amino acids. Germline V gene sequence: CDR1 SGHTA, CDR2 FQGNSA. CDR3 protein: CASSLAGFDGREQFF. For the CDR3, the DNA is TGTGCCAGCAGCTTAGCGGGGTTCGATGGGCGCGAGCAGTTCTTC.

This clonotype was counted at least ten times. The J gene is TRBJ1-2, the V gene TRBV7-9; no reliable D call. V dropped 4 bases and J dropped 8 bases, with 17 bases sitting between them. There are 14 residues in the CDR3. Germline CDR1 is SEHNR and CDR2 is FQNEAQ (reference sequence). DNA of the CDR3: TGTGCCAGCAGCTGGGTCTCACGGCCGGGGGGCTACACCTTC. This encodes CASSWVSRPGGYTF.

This clonotype showed up many times. The gene calls are TRBV10-3 and TRBJ2-7; either TRBD1 or TRBD2 may fit D (5 bases each). V was pared by 5 bases and J by 2 bases, with 13 bases between. The CDR3 length is 14 residues. The germline gives CDR1 ENHRY, CDR2 SYGVKD. The DNA for the CDR3 is TGTGCCATCAGTCTCGGCAGGGAGACCTACGAGCAGTACTTC. Its translation is CAISLGRETYEQYF.

In this sample, this clonotype turned up many times. A single base separates this from a much larger clone, so it may be a read error. This chain uses TRBV20-1 with TRBJ1-5; a weak D match, TRBD1 (5 bases). Germline V CDR1 and CDR2: DFQATT, SNEGSKA (reference sequence). This CDR3 region has 14 residues. The CDR3 DNA follows: TGCAGTGCGACCCCCGGGGACCCCAATCCGCCCCAGCATTTT. Protein product: CSATPGDPNPPQHF.

As concerns this clonotype: A much larger clone is a single base away; this may be a read error. The V and J genes are TRBV18 and TRBJ2-2; a weak D match, TRBD2 (5 bases). This CDR3 spans 13 amino acids. Germline V gene sequence: CDR1 KGHSH, CDR2 LQKENI. In nucleotides, the CDR3 is TGTGCCAGCTCACCACCTGCCACCGGGGAGCTGCTTTTT. Protein: CASSPPATGELLF.

This clonotype was seen ten or more times. The rearrangement uses TRBV7-3 and TRBJ1-6; D uncertain. Trimming removed 1 base at V and 10 bases at J, with 8 bases between. Germline CDR1 is SGHTA and CDR2 is FQGTGA. The CDR3 spans 13 residues. In DNA, the CDR3 is TGTGCCAGCAGCTTAATGGGTTCCTCACCCCTCCACTTT. Its translation: CASSLMGSSPLHF.

The rearrangement joins TRBV6-1 to TRBJ1-1; the D gene is possibly TRBD1 (6 bases). This CDR3 spans 14 amino acids. Trimming took off 2 bases at V and 6 bases at J, with 13 bases between the two ends. Germline CDR1 reads MNHNS; CDR2 reads SASEGT. CDR3 DNA sequence: TGTGCCAGCAGTGAATTCCGGACAGACCCTGAAGCTTTCTTT. Translated, it gives CASSEFRTDPEAFF.

Turning to this clonotype: Just one base apart from a much larger clone, this may be a read error. This chain joins TRBV20-1 and TRBJ1-2; D not resolved. Looked up from germline, CDR1 is DFQATT and CDR2 is SNEGSKA (reference sequence). The CDR3 totals 13 residues. V lost 1 base, J lost 5 bases, and 11 bases lay in between. CDR3 in amino acids: CSARGEFKYGYTF. In nucleotides, the CDR3 is TGCAGTGCTAGAGGTGAATTCAAGTATGGCTACACCTTC.

The rearrangement links TRBV5-1 to TRBJ2-1; D is possibly TRBD1 or TRBD2 (5 bases each). The CDR3 has 13 amino acids. Germline V gene sequence: CDR1 SGHRS, CDR2 YFSETQ. Trimming removed 2 bases at V and 7 bases at J, with 10 bases between. CDR3 sequence: CASSFGAQNEQFF. The CDR3 bases are TGCGCCAGCAGCTTCGGGGCCCAGAATGAGCAGTTCTTC.